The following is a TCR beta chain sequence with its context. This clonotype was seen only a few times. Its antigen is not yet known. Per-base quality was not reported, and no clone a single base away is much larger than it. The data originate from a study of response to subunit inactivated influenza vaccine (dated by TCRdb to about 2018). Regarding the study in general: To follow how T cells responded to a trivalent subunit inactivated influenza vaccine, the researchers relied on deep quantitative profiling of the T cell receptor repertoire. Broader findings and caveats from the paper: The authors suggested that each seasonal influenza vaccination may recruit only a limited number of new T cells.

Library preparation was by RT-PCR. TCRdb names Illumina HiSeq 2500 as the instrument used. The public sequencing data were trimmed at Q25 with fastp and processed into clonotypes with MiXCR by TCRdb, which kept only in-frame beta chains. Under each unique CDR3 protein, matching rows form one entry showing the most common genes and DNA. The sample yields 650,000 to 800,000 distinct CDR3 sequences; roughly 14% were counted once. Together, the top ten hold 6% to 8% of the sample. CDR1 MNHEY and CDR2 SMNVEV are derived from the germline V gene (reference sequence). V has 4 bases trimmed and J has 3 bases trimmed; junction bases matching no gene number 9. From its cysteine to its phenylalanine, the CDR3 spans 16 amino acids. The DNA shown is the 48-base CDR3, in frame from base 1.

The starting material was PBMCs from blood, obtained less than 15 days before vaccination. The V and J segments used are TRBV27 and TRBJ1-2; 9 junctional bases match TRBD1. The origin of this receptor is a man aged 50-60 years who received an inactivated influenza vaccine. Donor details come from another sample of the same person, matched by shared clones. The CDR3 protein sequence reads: CASSYNDRGTYYGYTF. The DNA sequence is TGTGCCAGCAGTTACAATGACAGGGGGACATACTATGGCTACACCTTC.